A selection of T cell receptor beta chains follows, all from one sample in a study of CD8+ T cells in alopecia areata. The protocol was immunoSEQ multiplex PCR, while the TCRdb copy is restricted to in-frame clones and leaves out a portion. The data contain approximately 130,000 clones, 45% to 50% of them seen just once; the ten biggest clones take up about 11%. Sequenced: NKG2D-low CD8+ T cells sorted from blood. The receptors derive from a human donor with alopecia areata. The CDR3 runs from the conserved cysteine through the conserved F or W. A D gene is named only where the DNA matches it firmly. Clone size appears in some rows only: once, few, many, or a class for an expanded clone.

>TRBJ2-2|few|.|TRBV29-1
CSVYTGELFF
TGCAGCGTTTACACCGGGGAGCTGTTTTTT
>TRBJ2-7|.|.|TRBV5-6
CASSLGLGNEQYF
TGTGCCAGCAGCTTGGGGCTGGGTAACGAGCAGTACTTC
>TRBJ2-3|few|.|TRBV5-6
CASSSRDENTQYF
TGTGCCAGCAGCTCTCGAGACGAAAATACGCAGTATTTT
>TRBJ2-7|.|.|TRBV29-1
CSVAIDINYEQYF
TGCAGCGTCGCCATAGACATCAACTACGAGCAGTACTTC
>TRBJ2-2|.|TRBD2|TRBV7-2
CASSFKGLAGEVAGELFF
TGTGCCAGCAGCTTTAAGGGACTAGCGGGAGAGGTTGCCGGGGAGCTGTTTTTT
>TRBJ2-7|.|.|TRBV2
CASSGMAYEQYF
TGTGCCAGCAGTGGCATGGCCTACGAGCAGTACTTC
>TRBJ2-3|.|TRBD2|TRBV6-5
CASSASGNTDTQYF
TGTGCCAGCAGTGCTAGCGGGAATACAGATACGCAGTATTTT
>TRBJ2-2|.|TRBD2|TRBV29-1
CSVFWKREGTGELFF
TGCAGCGTCTTCTGGAAGCGGGAGGGCACCGGGGAGCTGTTTTTT
>TRBJ1-1|few|.|TRBV19
CASSIGGSEAFF
TGTGCCAGTAGTATCGGGGGGAGTGAAGCTTTCTTT
>TRBJ2-3|once|.|TRBV13
CASSWRLSPSTDTQYF
TGTGCCAGCAGCTGGAGACTCTCCCCCTCCACAGATACGCAGTATTTT
>TRBJ2-7|few|.|TRBV2
CASSFAQSPEQYF
TGTGCCAGCTCGTTTGCGCAGTCGCCCGAGCAGTACTTC
>TRBJ2-1|.|.|TRBV29-1
CSPRVDNEQFF
TGCAGCCCTCGAGTTGACAATGAGCAGTTCTTC
>TRBJ2-3|few|.|TRBV29-1
CSVKLDTQYF
TGCAGCGTTAAATTGGATACGCAGTATTTT
>TRBJ2-3|.|TRBD2|TRBV11-2
CASSSKREVTDTQYF
TGTGCCAGCAGCTCCAAGCGGGAGGTGACAGATACGCAGTATTTT
>TRBJ1-1|.|.|TRBV27
CASKGTLNTEAFF
TGTGCCAGCAAGGGGACCCTGAACACTGAAGCTTTCTTT
>TRBJ2-2|.|.|TRBV30
CAWSSGELFF
TGTGCCTGGAGTTCCGGGGAGCTGTTTTTT
>TRBJ2-7|.|TRBD2|TRBV2
CASTLAGSGGSYEQYF
TGTGCCAGCACACTGGCGGGGTCGGGAGGCTCCTACGAGCAGTACTTC
>TRBJ2-7|.|.|TRBV4-1
CASSQDPESSYEQYF
TGCGCCAGCAGCCAAGATCCCGAGAGCTCCTACGAGCAGTACTTC
>TRBJ1-2|few|.|TRBV29-1
CSVGGGPGSYGYTF
TGCAGCGTTGGCGGGGGGCCCGGATCCTATGGCTACACCTTC
>TRBJ1-1|few|.|TRBV6-5
CASRTGNTEAFF
TGTGCCAGCAGGACAGGAAACACTGAAGCTTTCTTT
>TRBJ2-1|few|.|TRBV19
CASSVGRVAEQFF
TGTGCCAGTAGTGTGGGCAGGGTGGCTGAGCAGTTCTTC
>TRBJ2-7|.|TRBD1|TRBV13
CASSSGQGEQYF
TGTGCCAGCAGCTCGGGACAGGGCGAGCAGTACTTC
>TRBJ2-7|.|.|TRBV30
CAWRPDGTYEQYF
TGTGCCTGGAGACCCGACGGGACCTACGAGCAGTACTTC
>TRBJ1-1|.|.|TRBV29-1
CSVEGEMDTEAFF
TGCAGCGTTGAAGGGGAGATGGACACTGAAGCTTTCTTT
>TRBJ2-7|.|TRBD2|TRBV7-9
CASSSGDSYEQYF
TGTGCCAGCAGTAGCGGGGACTCCTACGAGCAGTACTTC
>TRBJ2-2|.|.|TRBV27
CASSPGGGELFF
TGTGCCAGCAGTCCGGGCGGCGGGGAGCTGTTTTTT